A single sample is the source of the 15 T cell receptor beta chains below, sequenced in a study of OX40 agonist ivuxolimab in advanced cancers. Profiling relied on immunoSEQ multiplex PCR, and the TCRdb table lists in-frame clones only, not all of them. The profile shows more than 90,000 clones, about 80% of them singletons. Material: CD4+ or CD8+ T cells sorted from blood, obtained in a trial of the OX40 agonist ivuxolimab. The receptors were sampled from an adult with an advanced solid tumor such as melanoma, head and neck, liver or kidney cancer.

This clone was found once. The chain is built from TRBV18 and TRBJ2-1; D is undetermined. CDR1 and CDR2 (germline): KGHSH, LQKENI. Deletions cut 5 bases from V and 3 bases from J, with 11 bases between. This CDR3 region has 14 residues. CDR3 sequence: CASSYTRSYNEQFF. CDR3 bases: TGTGCCAGCTCATACACCAGGAGCTACAATGAGCAGTTCTTC.

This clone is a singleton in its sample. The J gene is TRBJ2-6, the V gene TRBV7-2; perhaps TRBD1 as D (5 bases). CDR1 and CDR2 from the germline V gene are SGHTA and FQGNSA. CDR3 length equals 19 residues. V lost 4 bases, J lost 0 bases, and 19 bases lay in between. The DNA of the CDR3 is TGTGCCAGCAGCTCCCCGGTTGGGGTTGGACACTCTGGGGCCAACGTCCTGACTTTC. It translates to CASSSPVGVGHSGANVLTF.

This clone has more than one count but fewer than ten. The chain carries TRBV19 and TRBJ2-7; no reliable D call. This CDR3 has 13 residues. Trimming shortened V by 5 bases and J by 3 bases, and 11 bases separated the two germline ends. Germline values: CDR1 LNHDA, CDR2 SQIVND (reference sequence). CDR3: CASSADGIYEQYF. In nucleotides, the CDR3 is TGTGCCAGTAGTGCGGACGGAATCTACGAGCAGTACTTC. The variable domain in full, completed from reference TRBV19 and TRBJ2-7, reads DGGITQSPKYLFRKEGQNVTLSCEQNLNHDAMYWYRQDPGQGLRLIYYSQIVNDFQKGDIAEGYSVSREKKESFPLTVTSAQKNPTAFYLCASSADGIYEQYFGPGTRLTVT.

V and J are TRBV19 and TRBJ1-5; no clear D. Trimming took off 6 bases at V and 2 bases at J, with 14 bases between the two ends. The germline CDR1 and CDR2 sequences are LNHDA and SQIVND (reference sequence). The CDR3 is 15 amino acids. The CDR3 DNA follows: TGTGCCAGTAGCCTTGCCGTCACTCGCAATCAGCCCCAGCATTTT. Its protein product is CASSLAVTRNQPQHF.

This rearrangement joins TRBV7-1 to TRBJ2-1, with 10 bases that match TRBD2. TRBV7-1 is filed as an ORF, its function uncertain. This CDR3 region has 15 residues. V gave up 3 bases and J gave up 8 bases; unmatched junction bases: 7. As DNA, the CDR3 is TGTGCCAGCAGCTCCATAGCGGGAGGATTGTATGAGCAGTTCTTC. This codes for CASSSIAGGLYEQFF.

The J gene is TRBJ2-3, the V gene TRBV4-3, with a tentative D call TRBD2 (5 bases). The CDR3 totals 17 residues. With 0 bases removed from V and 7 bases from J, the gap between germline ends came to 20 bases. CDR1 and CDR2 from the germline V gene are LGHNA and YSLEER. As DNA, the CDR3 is TGCGCCAGCAGCCAAGATTTTACCGGGCCGAGCGGAAATACGCAGTATTTT. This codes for CASSQDFTGPSGNTQYF.

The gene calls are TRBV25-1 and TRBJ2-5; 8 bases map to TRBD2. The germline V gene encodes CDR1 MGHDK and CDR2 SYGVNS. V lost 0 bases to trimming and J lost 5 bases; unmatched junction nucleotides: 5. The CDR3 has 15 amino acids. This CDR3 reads CASSEYGGGRETQYF. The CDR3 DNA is TGTGCCAGCAGTGAATATGGCGGGGGGCGGGAGACCCAGTACTTC.

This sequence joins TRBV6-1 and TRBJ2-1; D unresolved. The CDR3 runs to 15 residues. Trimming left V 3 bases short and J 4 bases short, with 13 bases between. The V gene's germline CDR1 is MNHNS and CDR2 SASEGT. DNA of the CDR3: TGTGCCAGCAGTGAGTCAGCAGGTTTTTACAATGAGCAGTTCTTC. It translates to CASSESAGFYNEQFF.

The CDR3 loop is CAWSVPARQETQYF. The CDR3 nucleotides are TGTGCCTGGAGTGTACCCGCGAGACAAGAGACCCAGTACTTC. This chain links TRBV30 with TRBJ2-5, with D hard to call. This CDR3 has 14 amino acids. Germline V CDR1 and CDR2: GTSNPN, SVGIG (reference sequence). The V gene lost 0 bases and the J gene lost 2 bases, with 10 bases spanning the gap. Filled out from reference TRBV30 and TRBJ2-5, the complete variable domain reads SQTIHQWPATLVQPVGSPLSLECTVEGTSNPNLYWYRQAAGRGLQLLFYSVGIGQISSEVPQNLSASRPQDRQFILSSKKLLLSDSGFYLCAWSVPARQETQYFGPGTRLLVL.

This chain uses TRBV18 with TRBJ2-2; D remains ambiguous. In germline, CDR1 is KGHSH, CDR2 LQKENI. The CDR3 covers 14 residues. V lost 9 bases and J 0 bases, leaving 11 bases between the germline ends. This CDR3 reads CASRTGTNTGELFF. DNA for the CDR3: TGTGCCAGTAGGACGGGTACGAACACCGGGGAGCTGTTTTTT.

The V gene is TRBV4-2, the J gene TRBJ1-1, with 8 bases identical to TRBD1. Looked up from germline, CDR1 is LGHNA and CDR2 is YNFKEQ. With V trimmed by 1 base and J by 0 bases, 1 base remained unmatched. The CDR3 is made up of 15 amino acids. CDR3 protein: CASSQGQGLNTEAFF. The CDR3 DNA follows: TGTGCCAGCAGCCAAGGACAGGGGCTGAACACTGAAGCTTTCTTT.

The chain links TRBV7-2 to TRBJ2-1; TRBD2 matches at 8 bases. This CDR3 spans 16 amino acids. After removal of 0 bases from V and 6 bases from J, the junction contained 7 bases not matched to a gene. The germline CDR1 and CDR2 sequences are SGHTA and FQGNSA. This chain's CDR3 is CASSLAPAGGSNEQFF. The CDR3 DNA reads TGTGCCAGCAGCTTAGCCCCTGCGGGAGGAAGCAATGAGCAGTTCTTC.

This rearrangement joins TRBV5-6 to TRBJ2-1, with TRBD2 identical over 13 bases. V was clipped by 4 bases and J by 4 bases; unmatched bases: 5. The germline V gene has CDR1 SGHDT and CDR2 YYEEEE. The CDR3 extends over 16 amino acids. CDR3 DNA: TGTGCCAGCAGCCCCCGACTAGCGGGGGGTTACAATGAGCAGTTCTTC. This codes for CASSPRLAGGYNEQFF.

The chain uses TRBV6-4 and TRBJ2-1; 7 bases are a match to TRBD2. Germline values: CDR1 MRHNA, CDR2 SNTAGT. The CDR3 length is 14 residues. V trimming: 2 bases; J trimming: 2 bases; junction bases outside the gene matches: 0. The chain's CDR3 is CASSDGGAYNEQFF. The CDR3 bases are TGTGCCAGCAGTGACGGGGGGGCCTACAATGAGCAGTTCTTC.

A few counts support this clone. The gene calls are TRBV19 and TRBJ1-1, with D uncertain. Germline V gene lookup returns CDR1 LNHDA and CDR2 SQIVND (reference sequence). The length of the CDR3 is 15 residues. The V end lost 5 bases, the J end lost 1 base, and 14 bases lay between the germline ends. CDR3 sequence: CASSDYRVANTEAFF. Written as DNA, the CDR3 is TGTGCCAGTAGTGACTACCGGGTTGCGAACACTGAAGCTTTCTTT.